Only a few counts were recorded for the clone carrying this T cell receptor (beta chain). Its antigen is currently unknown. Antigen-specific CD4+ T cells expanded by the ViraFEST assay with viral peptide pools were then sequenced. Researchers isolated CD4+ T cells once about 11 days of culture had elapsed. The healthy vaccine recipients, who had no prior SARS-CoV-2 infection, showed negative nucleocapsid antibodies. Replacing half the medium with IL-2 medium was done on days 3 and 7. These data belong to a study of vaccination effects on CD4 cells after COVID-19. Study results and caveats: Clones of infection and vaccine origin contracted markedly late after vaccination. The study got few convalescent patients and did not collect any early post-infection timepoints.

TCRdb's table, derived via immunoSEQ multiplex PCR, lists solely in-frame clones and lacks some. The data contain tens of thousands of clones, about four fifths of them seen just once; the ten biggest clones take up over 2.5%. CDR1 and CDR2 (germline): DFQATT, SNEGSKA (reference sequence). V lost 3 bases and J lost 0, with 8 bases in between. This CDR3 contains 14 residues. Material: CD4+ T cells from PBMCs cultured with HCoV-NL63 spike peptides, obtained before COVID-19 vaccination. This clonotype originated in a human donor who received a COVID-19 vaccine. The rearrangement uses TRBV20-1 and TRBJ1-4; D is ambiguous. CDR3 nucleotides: TGCAGTGCTAGTACACAGCCAACTAATGAAAAACTGTTTTTT. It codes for CSASTQPTNEKLFF.